What follows are 27 T cell receptor beta chains derived from one specimen sequenced in a study of T-cell memory formation after mild COVID-19. TCRdb recomputed calls from the 5' RACE reads with MiXCR, one row per CDR3 protein. The table lists about 610,000 distinct CDR3 sequences, around 16% of them singletons. The sample taken for sequencing was PBMCs or a T cell subset sorted from them (not recorded which). Receptors originate from an adult woman who had mild COVID-19 (a few samples of this study predate the infection). Cell type and time point are not known.

This clonotype was observed many times. The chain couples TRBV7-9 to TRBJ2-3; TRBD2 matches 7 bases. CDR1 is SEHNR and CDR2 is FQNEAQ in the germline V gene (reference sequence). V lost 1 base and J lost 2; bases outside the gene matches: 12. The CDR3 loop spans 18 amino acids. CDR3 protein: CASSLDGLRAGFTDTQYF. The CDR3 bases are TGTGCCAGCAGCTTAGATGGGCTTCGAGCGGGATTCACAGATACGCAGTATTTT.

The J gene is TRBJ1-6, the V gene TRBV5-6, with 10 positions matching TRBD1. Germline lookup yields CDR1 SGHDT and CDR2 YYEEEE. The CDR3 loop spans 16 amino acids. After removal of 4 bases from V and 8 bases from J, the junction contained 9 bases not matched to a gene. In DNA form, the CDR3 reads TGTGCCAGCAGCATACGGGACAGGGGAGACTATTCACCCCTCCACTTT. Amino acids: CASSIRDRGDYSPLHF.

The J gene is TRBJ2-1, the V gene TRBV7-6, with TRBD2 matching over 9 bases. The junction had 12 bases not matched to a gene; V was cut back by 3 bases and J by 9 bases. This CDR3 has 16 residues. CDR1 and CDR2 from the germline V gene are SGHVS and FNYEAQ. The CDR3 region has the DNA TGTGCCAGCAGCTTGTGGAGTGGCGGGGGGGCCGGTGAGCAGTTCTTC. Its translation: CASSLWSGGGAGEQFF.

This clonotype occurred many times. The J gene is TRBJ2-3, the V gene TRBV23-1; D is uncertain. TRBV23-1 is an ORF, and what it does is uncertain. The CDR3 has 16 residues. V shed 4 bases and J shed 0 bases, with 14 bases lying between them. The CDR3 reads CASSRISVNSTDTQYF. In DNA, the CDR3 is TGCGCCAGCAGTCGGATATCGGTGAATAGCACAGATACGCAGTATTTT.

This clonotype was seen only a few times. The V call is TRBV4-2, the J call TRBJ1-1, with D possibly matching TRBD1 (6 bases). The CDR3 is 17 residues long. CDR1 and CDR2 (germline): LGHNA, YNFKEQ. Trimming left V 1 base short and J 6 bases short, with 21 bases between. In DNA, the CDR3 is TGTGCCAGCAGCCAAGTCTTTGGCGGGGGCGCAGAGGCTGAAGCTTTCTTT. Translation gives CASSQVFGGGAEAEAFF.

The chain has TRBV29-1 and TRBJ1-2; a weak D match, TRBD1 (5 bases). The V end lost 7 bases, the J end lost 0 bases, and 15 bases lay between the germline ends. Germline V gene lookup returns CDR1 SQVTM and CDR2 ANQGSEA. The CDR3 extends over 14 amino acids. The CDR3 nucleotides read TGCAGCGCCGGGGCGAAGTTAACTAACTATGGCTACACCTTC. It specifies CSAGAKLTNYGYTF.

This clonotype was observed at least ten times. The chain carries TRBV11-2 and TRBJ2-3; D is ambiguous. The CDR3 covers 13 residues. V was pared by 6 bases and J by 6 bases, with 13 bases between. Germline CDR1 is SGHAT and CDR2 is FQNNGV. The CDR3 loop reads CASSPSPPDTQYF. DNA for the CDR3: TGTGCCAGCAGTCCCAGTCCACCGGATACGCAGTATTTT.

This clonotype has at least ten counts. The chain employs TRBV7-9 and TRBJ2-7, with 9 bases matching TRBD1. V lost 6 bases, J lost 5 bases, and 5 bases stayed unmatched. The germline gives CDR1 SEHNR, CDR2 FQNEAQ (reference sequence). This CDR3 contains 13 residues. CDR3 protein: CASSLDRGHEQYF. In DNA, the CDR3 is TGTGCCAGCAGTTTGGACAGGGGCCACGAGCAGTACTTC. Using reference TRBV7-9 and TRBJ2-7 for the parts outside the CDR3, the full variable domain is DTGVSQNPRHKITKRGQNVTFRCDPISEHNRLYWYRQTLGQGPEFLTYFQNEAQLEKSRLLSDRFSAERPKGSFSTLEIQRTEQGDSAMYLCASSLDRGHEQYFGPGTRLTVT.

The J gene is TRBJ2-5, the V gene TRBV23-1; a weak D match, TRBD2 (5 bases). TRBV23-1 is treated as an ORF (open reading frame) with a function not yet certain. This CDR3 region has 18 residues. Trimming shortened V by 4 bases and J by 2 bases, and 23 bases separated the two germline ends. In DNA form, the CDR3 reads TGCGCCAGCAGTCCATTAACCGGGGATCAGACGCTTCAAGAGACCCAGTACTTC. Its translation is CASSPLTGDQTLQETQYF.

Turning to this clonotype: The junction shows a germline mismatch at one end, possibly a read error. The V call is TRBV5-1, the J call TRBJ2-2; D not certain. There are 12 residues in the CDR3. Germline V gene lookup returns CDR1 SGHRS and CDR2 YFSETQ. This CDR3 is CASSLNTVELFF. The CDR3 DNA reads as TGCGCCAGCAGCTTGAACACCGTGGAGCTGTTTTTT. The entire variable domain, with the rest obtained from reference TRBV5-1 and TRBJ2-2, is as follows: KAGVTQTPRYLIKTRGQQVTLSCSPISGHRSVSWYQQTPGQGLQFLFEYFSETQRNKGNFPGRFSGRQFSNSRSEMNVSTLELGDSALYLCASSLNTVELFFGEGSRLTVL.

The chain recombines TRBV5-4 with TRBJ2-1, with D tentatively TRBD1 (5 bases). The V gene's germline CDR1 is SGHNT and CDR2 YYREEE (reference sequence). The CDR3 contains 17 residues. With 3 bases removed from V and 0 bases from J, the gap between germline ends came to 16 bases. CDR3 sequence: CASSSSGRTNSYNEQFF. The CDR3 DNA reads as TGTGCCAGCAGCTCCTCTGGCCGGACAAACTCCTACAATGAGCAGTTCTTC. The variable domain in full, with the rest retrieved from reference TRBV5-4 and TRBJ2-1, is ETGVTQSPTHLIKTRGQQVTLRCSSQSGHNTVSWYQQALGQGPQFIFQYYREEENGRGNFPPRFSGLQFPNYSSELNVNALELDDSALYLCASSSSGRTNSYNEQFFGPGTRLTVL.

This clonotype was seen a few times. This chain uses TRBV30 with TRBJ2-5; D is undetermined. The CDR3 is 12 residues long. Germline CDR1 is GTSNPN and CDR2 is SVGIG (reference sequence). Trimming pared 1 base from V and 0 bases from J, leaving 3 bases between. Here the CDR3 reads CAWSAYQETQYF. The CDR3 region has the DNA TGTGCCTGGAGTGCTTACCAAGAGACCCAGTACTTC.

This clonotype occurred a few times. This chain links TRBV6-5 with TRBJ1-1; TRBD1 is a possible D gene (6 bases). Germline CDR1 and CDR2: MNHEY and SVGAGI. This CDR3 contains 15 residues. The ends were cut back, 0 bases at V and 1 base at J, with 9 bases in the middle. The CDR3 DNA is TGTGCCAGCAGTTACTCTTTAGGGGGGAACACTGAAGCTTTCTTT. Protein sequence: CASSYSLGGNTEAFF.

J is TRBJ2-6 and V is TRBV6-1; unclear D gene. The germline V gene has CDR1 MNHNS and CDR2 SASEGT. The germline V and J ends were trimmed by 3 bases and 0 bases, with 6 bases remaining between them. The CDR3 runs 15 residues. The CDR3 region has the DNA TGTGCCAGCAGTGACGGGTTCTCTGGGGCCAACGTCCTGACTTTC. Amino acids: CASSDGFSGANVLTF.

This clonotype was detected a few times. J is TRBJ1-3 and V is TRBV19; D remains ambiguous. The CDR3 totals 11 residues. The germline V gene encodes CDR1 LNHDA and CDR2 SQIVND (reference sequence). The ends were cut back, 10 bases at V and 5 bases at J, with 9 bases in the middle. Here the CDR3 reads CAIIGRNTIYF. In DNA, the CDR3 is TGTGCCATTATAGGCCGAAACACCATATATTTT.

This clonotype was picked up one time. This chain uses TRBV7-9 with TRBJ1-2, with 7 bases that match TRBD1. The CDR3 length is 16 residues. From germline, CDR1 is SEHNR and CDR2 FQNEAQ (reference sequence). Trimming at V came to 3 bases and at J to 3 bases, leaving 10 bases not matched to a gene. CDR3 DNA sequence: TGTGCCAGCAGCTTTGACAGGGTTAAAGGGGACTATGGCTACACCTTC. This translates into CASSFDRVKGDYGYTF.

This clonotype has a handful of counts. V is TRBV5-1 and J is TRBJ1-1; 7 nucleotides match TRBD1. In germline, CDR1 is SGHRS, CDR2 YFSETQ. This CDR3 comprises 16 residues. With V trimmed by 4 bases and J by 5 bases, 14 bases remained unmatched. The CDR3: CASSSPGEGARTEAFF. The DNA of the CDR3 is TGCGCCAGCAGCAGCCCCGGGGAGGGGGCGAGAACTGAAGCTTTCTTT. Together with reference TRBV5-1 and TRBJ1-1, the CDR3 gives the full variable domain: KAGVTQTPRYLIKTRGQQVTLSCSPISGHRSVSWYQQTPGQGLQFLFEYFSETQRNKGNFPGRFSGRQFSNSRSEMNVSTLELGDSALYLCASSSPGEGARTEAFFGQGTRLTVV.

This clonotype was seen only a few times. The V call is TRBV14, the J call TRBJ1-1; the D gene is possibly TRBD1 (6 bases). Per germline, CDR1 SGHDN and CDR2 FVKESK. CDR3 length: 13 residues. With 3 bases removed from V and 12 bases from J, the gap between germline ends came to 17 bases. CDR3 in DNA: TGTGCCAGCAGCCATGTACAGGGATCGGGAACTTTCTTT. Translating gives CASSHVQGSGTFF.

The rearrangement uses TRBV10-3 and TRBJ2-2; 8 bases are a match to TRBD2. Germline CDR1 and CDR2: ENHRY and SYGVKD. V lost 9 bases to trimming and J lost 0 bases; unmatched junction nucleotides: 3. The length of the CDR3 is 14 residues. CDR3 residues: CAIGLAANTGELFF. CDR3 sequence (DNA): TGTGCCATTGGACTAGCTGCGAACACCGGGGAGCTGTTTTTT.

This clonotype showed up just a few times. The chain uses TRBV6-1 and TRBJ1-5; 9 bases map to TRBD1. Germline CDR1 is MNHNS and CDR2 is SASEGT. The CDR3 has 14 residues. With V trimmed by 4 bases and J by 5 bases, 3 bases remained unmatched. CDR3 loop: CASSARQGDQPQHF. CDR3 coding DNA: TGTGCCAGCAGTGCTCGACAGGGGGATCAGCCCCAGCATTTT.

The rearrangement joins TRBV9 to TRBJ2-5, with 14 bases fitting TRBD2. Germline V gives CDR1 SGDLS, CDR2 YYNGEE. The CDR3 consists of 17 residues. V shed 5 bases and J 5 bases; nucleotides not matched to a gene: 11. CDR3 in amino acids: CASSLQTSGGAGETQYF. CDR3 coding DNA: TGTGCCAGCAGTCTACAGACTAGCGGGGGGGCCGGGGAGACCCAGTACTTC.

The table lists this clonotype with a few counts. CDR3 bases: TGTGCCAGCAGTGAGCGATGGAGAATGGATAATTCACCCCTCCACTTT. Amino acids: CASSERWRMDNSPLHF. The rearrangement links TRBV2 to TRBJ1-6, with D unclear. The V gene lost 3 bases and the J gene lost 5 bases, with 14 bases spanning the gap. CDR1 is SNHLY, CDR2 FYNNEI, per germline. The CDR3 covers 16 residues.

The chain employs TRBV29-1 and TRBJ1-2; the match to TRBD1 covers 8 bases. The J segment lost 8 bases and the V segment lost 5 bases, leaving 4 bases of the junction unmatched. This CDR3 spans 11 amino acids. Germline lookup yields CDR1 SQVTM and CDR2 ANQGSEA. CDR3 sequence reads: CSVHGQGGYTF. DNA for the CDR3: TGCAGCGTTCATGGACAGGGCGGCTACACCTTC.

This clonotype was seen at least ten times. The J gene is TRBJ2-7, the V gene TRBV5-1; D may be TRBD2 (7 bases). The length of the CDR3 is 13 residues. The V end was cut by 4 bases, the J end by 6 bases, with 14 bases between. Germline assignment: CDR1 SGHRS and CDR2 YFSETQ. In DNA form, the CDR3 reads TGCGCCAGCAGCGAGGGGGGGATAGGCGAGCAGTACTTC. This gives the protein CASSEGGIGEQYF.

This clonotype has ten or more counts. The genes are TRBV9 and TRBJ2-3; D unresolved. The CDR3 runs to 15 residues. The germline V gene encodes CDR1 SGDLS and CDR2 YYNGEE. The ends were cut back, 0 bases at V and 2 bases at J, with 10 bases in the middle. The CDR3 here is CASSVGTLDTDTQYF. The CDR3 nucleotides are TGTGCCAGCAGCGTAGGGACCCTGGACACAGATACGCAGTATTTT.

CDR3 residues: CATSLGRGTYEQYF. DNA of the CDR3: TGTGCCACCAGTCTTGGGCGGGGGACCTACGAGCAGTACTTC. The rearrangement joins TRBV24-1 to TRBJ2-7; 7 bases are a match to TRBD2. The junction had 6 bases not matched to a gene; V was cut back by 6 bases and J by 2 bases. The CDR3 is 14 amino acids. CDR1 and CDR2 (germline): KGHDR, SFDVKD.

The chain carries TRBV10-3 and TRBJ2-7; TRBD1 is a possible D gene (5 bases). CDR1 and CDR2 (germline): ENHRY, SYGVKD. The CDR3 spans 13 residues. Trimming removed 4 bases from V and 3 bases from J, with 10 bases in between. The CDR3 loop is CAISVGRDYEQYF. The CDR3 DNA sequence: TGTGCCATCAGTGTCGGCAGGGACTACGAGCAGTACTTC.